The 9 T cell receptor beta chains in this list originate from one sample, sequenced in a study of STAT5B mutations in CD4+ large granular lymphocyte leukemia. Clones were sequenced by immunoSEQ multiplex PCR, and TCRdb holds only the in-frame ones, with some missing. The repertoire has about 36,000 clones, about four fifths of them found once; the top ten carry approximately 2.2%. Sequencing was performed on CD4+ T cells from blood buffy coats. These receptors originate from a human donor in good health.

This clone has only one observation. This sequence joins TRBV19 and TRBJ1-6; tentatively, D is TRBD1 (6 bases). Germline V gene sequence: CDR1 LNHDA, CDR2 SQIVND (reference sequence). Trimming removed 6 bases at V and 0 bases at J, with 18 bases between. CDR3 length equals 18 residues. The CDR3 protein is CASSLPGGQGSYNSPLHF. The CDR3, as DNA: TGTGCCAGTAGCCTCCCCGGGGGGCAGGGCTCCTATAATTCACCCCTCCACTTT.

The rearrangement links TRBV13 to TRBJ2-3; 8 bases line up with TRBD2. This CDR3 is 16 amino acids long. V lost 5 bases and J lost 4; bases outside the gene matches: 11. Germline V lookup: CDR1 PRHDT, CDR2 FYEKMQ (reference sequence). For the CDR3, the DNA is TGTGCCAGCAGCGCCCCGGGACTAGGCGGGGCAGATACGCAGTATTTT. This translates into CASSAPGLGGADTQYF.

The V and J genes are TRBV30 and TRBJ2-7; no definite D call. Looked up from germline, CDR1 is GTSNPN and CDR2 is SVGIG (reference sequence). The CDR3 is 15 amino acids. V was cut by 3 bases and J by 0 bases, with 15 bases left in between. DNA of the CDR3: TGTGCCTGGAGGAGGTCAGGCAGGAGCTCCTACGAGCAGTACTTC. It encodes CAWRRSGRSSYEQYF.

This chain connects TRBV30 to TRBJ2-7, with D possibly TRBD2 on 5 matching bases. This CDR3 is built from 13 residues. CDR1 is GTSNPN and CDR2 is SVGIG in the germline V gene (reference sequence). V was trimmed by 6 bases and J by 6 bases, leaving 18 bases between them. This chain's CDR3 is CACTRPGIGEQYF. DNA of the CDR3: TGTGCCTGCACAAGACCGGGGATTGGCGAGCAGTACTTC.

V usage is TRBV10-3 and J usage is TRBJ2-1; the match to TRBD2 covers 8 bases. Germline V CDR1 and CDR2: ENHRY, SYGVKD. CDR3 length: 12 residues. V trimming: 2 bases; J trimming: 14 bases; junction bases outside the gene matches: 5. The CDR3 loop reads CAISEGTGGEFF. CDR3 bases: TGTGCCATCAGTGAGGGGACGGGGGGGGAGTTCTTC.

This rearrangement joins TRBV6-5 to TRBJ1-2, with 7 nucleotides matching TRBD1. Germline CDR1 is MNHEY and CDR2 is SVGAGI. The CDR3 totals 13 residues. Trimming at V came to 5 bases and at J to 4 bases, leaving 4 bases not matched to a gene. The CDR3 protein is CASSRDSTYGYTF. CDR3 in DNA: TGTGCCAGCAGTAGGGACAGCACCTATGGCTACACCTTC.

CDR3 amino acids: CASSLDSSGNTIYF. The CDR3 region has the DNA TGTGCCAGCAGCTTGGACAGTTCTGGAAACACCATATATTTT. The chain uses TRBV5-4 and TRBJ1-3, with D uncertain. V lost 0 bases, J lost 1 base, and 5 bases lay in between. The CDR3 has 14 residues. Germline V lookup: CDR1 SGHNT, CDR2 YYREEE (reference sequence). Together with reference TRBV5-4 and TRBJ1-3, the CDR3 gives the full variable domain: ETGVTQSPTHLIKTRGQQVTLRCSSQSGHNTVSWYQQALGQGPQFIFQYYREEENGRGNFPPRFSGLQFPNYSSELNVNALELDDSALYLCASSLDSSGNTIYFGEGSWLTVV.

The rearrangement joins TRBV5-1 to TRBJ1-1, with D perhaps TRBD1 (6 bases). Germline V gene lookup returns CDR1 SGHRS and CDR2 YFSETQ. The CDR3 is 12 residues long. Trimming cost V 4 bases and J 6 bases, with 10 bases left between them. The CDR3, as DNA: TGCGCCAGCAGCCGGGGGACATCTGAAGCTTTCTTT. Its protein is CASSRGTSEAFF.

This clone has only one observation. The chain recombines TRBV9 with TRBJ2-1, with D perhaps TRBD1 (5 bases). The CDR3 has 14 residues. Per the germline V gene, CDR1 is SGDLS and CDR2 is YYNGEE. V gave up 1 base and J gave up 4 bases, with 9 bases separating them. The chain's CDR3 is CASSVNSGYNEQFF. CDR3 in DNA: TGTGCCAGCAGCGTAAATTCAGGGTACAATGAGCAGTTCTTC.